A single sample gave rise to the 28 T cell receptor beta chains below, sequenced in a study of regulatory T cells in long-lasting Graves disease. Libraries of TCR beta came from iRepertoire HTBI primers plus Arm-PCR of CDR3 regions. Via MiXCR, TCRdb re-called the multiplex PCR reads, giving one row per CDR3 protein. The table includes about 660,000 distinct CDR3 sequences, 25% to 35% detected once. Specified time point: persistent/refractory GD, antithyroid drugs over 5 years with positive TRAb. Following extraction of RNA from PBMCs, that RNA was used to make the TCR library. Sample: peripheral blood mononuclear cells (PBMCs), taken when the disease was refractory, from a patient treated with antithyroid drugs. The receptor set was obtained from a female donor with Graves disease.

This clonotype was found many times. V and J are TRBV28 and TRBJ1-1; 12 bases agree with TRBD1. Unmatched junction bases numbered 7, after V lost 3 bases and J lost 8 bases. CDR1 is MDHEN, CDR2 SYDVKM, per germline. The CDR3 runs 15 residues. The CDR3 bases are TGTGCCAGCAGTTTTGTTCCCGGGACAGGGGGCGAAGCTTTCTTT. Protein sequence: CASSFVPGTGGEAFF.

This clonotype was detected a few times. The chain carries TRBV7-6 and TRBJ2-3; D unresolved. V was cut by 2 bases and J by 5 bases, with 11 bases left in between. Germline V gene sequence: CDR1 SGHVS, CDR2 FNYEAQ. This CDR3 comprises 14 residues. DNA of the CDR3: TGTGCCAGCAGCTTACTAGGGAACAAAGATACGCAGTATTTT. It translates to CASSLLGNKDTQYF.

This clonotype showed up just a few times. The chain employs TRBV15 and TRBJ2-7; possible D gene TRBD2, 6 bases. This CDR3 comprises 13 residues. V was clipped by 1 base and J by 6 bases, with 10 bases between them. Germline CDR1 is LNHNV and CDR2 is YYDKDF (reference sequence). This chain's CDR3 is CATSRASETEQYF. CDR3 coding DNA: TGTGCCACCAGCAGAGCTAGCGAGACCGAGCAGTACTTC.

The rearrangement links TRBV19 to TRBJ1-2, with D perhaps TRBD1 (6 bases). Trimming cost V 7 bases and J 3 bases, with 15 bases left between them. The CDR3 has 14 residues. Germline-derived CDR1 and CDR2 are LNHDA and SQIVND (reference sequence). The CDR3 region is CASTKEWTDYGYTF. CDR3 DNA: TGTGCCAGTACCAAAGAGTGGACAGACTATGGCTACACCTTC.

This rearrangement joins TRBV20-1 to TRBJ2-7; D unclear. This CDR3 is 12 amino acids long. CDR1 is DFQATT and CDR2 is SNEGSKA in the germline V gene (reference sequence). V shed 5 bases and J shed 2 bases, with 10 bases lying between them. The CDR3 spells CSASDGTYEQYF. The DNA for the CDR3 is TGCAGTGCTTCTGACGGAACCTACGAGCAGTACTTC.

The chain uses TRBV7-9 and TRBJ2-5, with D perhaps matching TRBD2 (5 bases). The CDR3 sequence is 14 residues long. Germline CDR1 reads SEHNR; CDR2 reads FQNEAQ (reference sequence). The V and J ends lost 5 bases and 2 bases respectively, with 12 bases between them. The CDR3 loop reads CASSQRTSQETQYF. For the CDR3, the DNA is TGTGCCAGCAGCCAGCGGACGTCACAAGAGACCCAGTACTTC. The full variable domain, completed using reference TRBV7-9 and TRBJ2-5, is DTGVSQNPRHKITKRGQNVTFRCDPISEHNRLYWYRQTLGQGPEFLTYFQNEAQLEKSRLLSDRFSAERPKGSFSTLEIQRTEQGDSAMYLCASSQRTSQETQYFGPGTRLLVL.

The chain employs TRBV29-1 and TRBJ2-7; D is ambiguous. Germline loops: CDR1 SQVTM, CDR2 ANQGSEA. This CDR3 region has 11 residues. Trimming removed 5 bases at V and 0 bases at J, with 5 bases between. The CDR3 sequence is CSVYHSYEQYF. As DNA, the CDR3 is TGCAGCGTTTACCACTCCTACGAGCAGTACTTC.

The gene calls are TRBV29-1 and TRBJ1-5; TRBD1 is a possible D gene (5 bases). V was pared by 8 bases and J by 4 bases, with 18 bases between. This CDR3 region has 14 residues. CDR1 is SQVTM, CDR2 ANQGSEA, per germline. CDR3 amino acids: CSTWGGDWNQPQHF. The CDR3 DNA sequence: TGCAGCACCTGGGGAGGGGATTGGAATCAGCCCCAGCATTTT.

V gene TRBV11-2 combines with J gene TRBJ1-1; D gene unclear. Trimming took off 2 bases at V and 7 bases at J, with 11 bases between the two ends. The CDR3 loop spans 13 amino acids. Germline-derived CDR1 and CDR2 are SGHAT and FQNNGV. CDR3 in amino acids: CASSLKAKLEAFF. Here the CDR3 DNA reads TGTGCCAGCAGCTTAAAGGCAAAGCTTGAAGCTTTCTTT.

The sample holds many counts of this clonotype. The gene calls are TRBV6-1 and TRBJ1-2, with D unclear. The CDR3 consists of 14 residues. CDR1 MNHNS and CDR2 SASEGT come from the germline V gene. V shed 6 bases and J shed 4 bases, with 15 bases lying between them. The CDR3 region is CASRLMGSGYGYTF. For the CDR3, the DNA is TGTGCCAGCAGACTTATGGGGTCAGGCTATGGCTACACCTTC.

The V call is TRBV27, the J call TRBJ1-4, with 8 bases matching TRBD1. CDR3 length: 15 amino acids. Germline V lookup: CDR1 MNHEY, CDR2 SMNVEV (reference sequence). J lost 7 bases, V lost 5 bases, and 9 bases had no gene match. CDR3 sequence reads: CASSALQGGSEKLFF. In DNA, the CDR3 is TGTGCCAGCAGTGCCCTACAGGGGGGGAGTGAAAAACTGTTTTTT.

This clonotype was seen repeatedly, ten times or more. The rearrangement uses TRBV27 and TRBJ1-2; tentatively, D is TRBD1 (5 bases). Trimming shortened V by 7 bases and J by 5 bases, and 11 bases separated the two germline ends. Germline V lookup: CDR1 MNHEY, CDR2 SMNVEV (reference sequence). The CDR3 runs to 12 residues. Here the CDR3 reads CASTSGGYGYTF. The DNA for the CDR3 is TGTGCCAGCACTTCGGGGGGATATGGCTACACCTTC.

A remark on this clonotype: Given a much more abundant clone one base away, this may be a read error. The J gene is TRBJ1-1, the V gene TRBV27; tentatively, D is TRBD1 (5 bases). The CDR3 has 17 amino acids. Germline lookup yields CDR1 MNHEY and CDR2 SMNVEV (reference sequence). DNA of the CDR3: TGTGCCAGCAGCCACTCGCCCGGCACAGGCATGAACACTGAAGCTGTCTTT. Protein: CASSHSPGTGMNTEAVF.

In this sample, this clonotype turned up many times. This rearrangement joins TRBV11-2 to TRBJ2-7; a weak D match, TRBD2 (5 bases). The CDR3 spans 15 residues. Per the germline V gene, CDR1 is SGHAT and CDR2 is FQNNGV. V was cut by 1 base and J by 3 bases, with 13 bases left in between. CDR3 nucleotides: TGTGCCAGCAGCTTAGGTGGTCAGGAGGTCTACGAGCAGTACTTC. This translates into CASSLGGQEVYEQYF.

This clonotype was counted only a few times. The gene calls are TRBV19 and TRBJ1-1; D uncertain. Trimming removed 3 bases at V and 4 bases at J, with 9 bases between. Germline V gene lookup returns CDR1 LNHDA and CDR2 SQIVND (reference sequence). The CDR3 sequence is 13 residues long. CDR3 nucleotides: TGTGCCAGTAGTATCCTCCCCGGCACTGAAGCTTTCTTT. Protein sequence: CASSILPGTEAFF.

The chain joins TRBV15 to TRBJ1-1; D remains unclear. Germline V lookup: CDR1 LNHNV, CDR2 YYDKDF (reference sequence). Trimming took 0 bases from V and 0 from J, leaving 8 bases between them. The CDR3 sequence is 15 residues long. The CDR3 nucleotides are TGTGCCACCAGCAGAGACAGCTTAATGAACACTGAAGCTTTCTTT. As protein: CATSRDSLMNTEAFF. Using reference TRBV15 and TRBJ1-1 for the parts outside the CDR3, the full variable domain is DAMVIQNPRYQVTQFGKPVTLSCSQTLNHNVMYWYQQKSSQAPKLLFHYYDKDFNNEADTPDNFQSRRPNTSFCFLDIRSPGLGDTAMYLCATSRDSLMNTEAFFGQGTRLTVV.

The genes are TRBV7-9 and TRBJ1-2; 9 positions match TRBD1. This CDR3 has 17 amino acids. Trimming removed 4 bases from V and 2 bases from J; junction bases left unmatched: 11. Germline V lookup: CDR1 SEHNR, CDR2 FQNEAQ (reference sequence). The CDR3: CASSSRTGANSNYGYTF. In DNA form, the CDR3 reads TGTGCCAGCAGCTCGAGGACAGGGGCTAATTCGAACTATGGCTACACCTTC.

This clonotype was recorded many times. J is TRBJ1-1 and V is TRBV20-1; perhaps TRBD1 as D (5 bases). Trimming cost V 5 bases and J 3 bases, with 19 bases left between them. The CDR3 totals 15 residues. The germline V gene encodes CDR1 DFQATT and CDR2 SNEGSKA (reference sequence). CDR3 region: CSAHPPGGHYTEAFF. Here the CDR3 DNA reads TGCAGTGCTCACCCTCCCGGGGGTCACTACACTGAAGCTTTCTTT.

The CDR3 region is CASSPRWGGETQYF. The CDR3 bases are TGTGCCAGCAGTCCCCGGTGGGGAGGGGAGACCCAGTACTTC. This chain connects TRBV6-1 to TRBJ2-5; TRBD2 matches at 7 bases. Trimming at V came to 5 bases and at J to 5 bases, leaving 8 bases not matched to a gene. Germline V CDR1 and CDR2: MNHNS, SASEGT. The CDR3 is made up of 14 amino acids.

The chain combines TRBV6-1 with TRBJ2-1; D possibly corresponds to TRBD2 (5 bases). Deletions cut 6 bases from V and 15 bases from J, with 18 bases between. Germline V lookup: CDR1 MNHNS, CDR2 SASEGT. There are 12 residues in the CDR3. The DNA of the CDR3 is TGTGCCAGCAGCCTGGCGGATCGGACTCCGTTCTTC. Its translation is CASSLADRTPFF.

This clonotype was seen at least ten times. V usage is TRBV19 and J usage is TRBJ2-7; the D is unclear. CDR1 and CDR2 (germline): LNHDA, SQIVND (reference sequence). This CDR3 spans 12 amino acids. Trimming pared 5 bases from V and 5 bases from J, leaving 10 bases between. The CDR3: CASSAFDNEQYF. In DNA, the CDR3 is TGTGCCAGTAGTGCGTTCGACAACGAGCAGTACTTC.

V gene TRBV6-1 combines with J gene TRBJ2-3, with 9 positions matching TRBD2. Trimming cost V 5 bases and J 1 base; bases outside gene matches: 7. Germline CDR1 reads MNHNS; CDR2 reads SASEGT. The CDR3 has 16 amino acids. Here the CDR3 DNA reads TGTGCCAGCAGTACTGGGGGACTAGCTGGCACAGATACGCAGTATTTT. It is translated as CASSTGGLAGTDTQYF.

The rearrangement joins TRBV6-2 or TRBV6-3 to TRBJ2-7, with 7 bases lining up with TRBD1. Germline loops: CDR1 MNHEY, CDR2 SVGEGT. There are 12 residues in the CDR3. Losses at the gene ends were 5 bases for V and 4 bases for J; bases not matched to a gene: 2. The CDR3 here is CASSDRVYEQYF. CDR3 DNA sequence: TGTGCCAGCAGTGACAGGGTGTACGAGCAGTACTTC.

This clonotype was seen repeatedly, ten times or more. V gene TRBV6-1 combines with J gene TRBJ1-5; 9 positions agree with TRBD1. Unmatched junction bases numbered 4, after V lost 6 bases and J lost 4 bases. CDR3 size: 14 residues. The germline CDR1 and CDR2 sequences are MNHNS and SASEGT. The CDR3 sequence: CASRGTGLNQPQHF. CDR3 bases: TGTGCCAGCAGGGGGACAGGGTTGAATCAGCCCCAGCATTTT.

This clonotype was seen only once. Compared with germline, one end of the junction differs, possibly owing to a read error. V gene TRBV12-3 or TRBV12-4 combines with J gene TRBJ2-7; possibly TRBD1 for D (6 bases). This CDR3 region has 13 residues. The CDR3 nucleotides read TGTGCCAGCAGACCGGACAGCTCCTACGAGCAGCACTTC. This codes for CASRPDSSYEQHF.

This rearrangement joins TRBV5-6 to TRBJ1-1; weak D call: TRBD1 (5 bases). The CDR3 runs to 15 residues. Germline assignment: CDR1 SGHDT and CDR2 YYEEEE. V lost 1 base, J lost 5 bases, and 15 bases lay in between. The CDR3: CASSLRSRAGTEAFF. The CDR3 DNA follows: TGTGCCAGCAGCTTGAGGTCCAGGGCGGGAACTGAAGCTTTCTTT.

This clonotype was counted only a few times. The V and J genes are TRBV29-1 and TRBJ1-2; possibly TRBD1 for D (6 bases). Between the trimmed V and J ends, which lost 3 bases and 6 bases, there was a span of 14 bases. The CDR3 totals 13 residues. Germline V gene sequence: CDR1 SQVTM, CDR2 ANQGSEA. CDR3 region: CSVDGAGGNGYTF. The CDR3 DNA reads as TGCAGCGTTGACGGAGCCGGGGGCAATGGCTACACCTTC.

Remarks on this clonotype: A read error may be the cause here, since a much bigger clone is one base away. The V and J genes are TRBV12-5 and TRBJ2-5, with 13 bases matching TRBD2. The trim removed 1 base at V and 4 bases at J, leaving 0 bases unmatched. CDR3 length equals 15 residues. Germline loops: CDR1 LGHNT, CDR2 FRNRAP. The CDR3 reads CASGLGLAGGETQYF. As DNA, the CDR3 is TGTGCTAGTGGTTTGGGACTAGCGGGAGGAGAGACCCAGTACTTC.